This TCR beta chain was sequenced in a study of blood T cell repertoires in COVID-19. Overall study context: The United States, Italy and Spain provided the acute and convalescent COVID-19 samples. Nucleic acid was either cDNA or gDNA, and it came from T cells, B-cell-depleted T cells, or PBMCs.

The CDR3 runs to 17 residues. Germline V gives CDR1 SGHRS, CDR2 YFSETQ. Trimming removed 4 bases from V and 0 bases from J; junction bases left unmatched: 9. This clone was seen only a few times. Under the authors' procedure: The assay estimated nucleated cells by amplifying reference gene primers. Clones were sequenced by immunoSEQ multiplex PCR, and TCRdb holds only the in-frame ones, with some missing. Clone size and the V and J calls come from that table; the DNA yielded D and trimming. The sample yields 150,000 to 200,000 clones, 80% to 90% seen once. This receptor was taken from an elderly woman with acute or convalescent COVID-19. The chain uses TRBV5-1 and TRBJ2-5; TRBD1 matches at 10 bases. Sequencing input: peripheral blood. CDR3 region: CASSDRDRGLYQETQYF. CDR3 sequence (DNA): TGCGCCAGCAGCGATCGGGACAGGGGTTTGTACCAAGAGACCCAGTACTTC.